This entry lists 23 T cell receptor beta chains sequenced from one sample in a study of PD-1 blockade in mismatch repair-deficient tumors. Clones were sequenced by immunoSEQ multiplex PCR, and TCRdb holds only the in-frame ones, with some missing. Among 50,000 or so clones, 81% were seen once, and the ten largest hold roughly 8.8%. Specimen: peripheral blood, collected approximately 20 weeks after starting pembrolizumab. The receptors were sampled from an adult with mismatch repair-deficient cancer.

The chain uses TRBV7-9 and TRBJ2-1, with 7 bases fitting TRBD1. CDR3 length: 15 amino acids. J was trimmed by 6 bases and V by 0 bases; bases with no gene match: 5. In germline, CDR1 is SEHNR, CDR2 FQNEAQ (reference sequence). The CDR3 sequence is CASSLAGQSTNEQFF. CDR3 nucleotide sequence: TGTGCCAGCAGCTTAGCGGGACAGTCCACCAATGAGCAGTTCTTC.

The chain recombines TRBV19 with TRBJ2-4; a possible D gene is TRBD2 (5 bases). Trimming cost V 5 bases and J 0 bases, with 20 bases left between them. This CDR3 spans 18 amino acids. Germline values: CDR1 LNHDA, CDR2 SQIVND (reference sequence). The CDR3 sequence is CASSSGRGLDIAKNIQYF. CDR3 coding DNA: TGTGCCAGTAGTTCGGGAAGAGGGTTAGACATAGCCAAAAACATTCAGTACTTC.

V and J are TRBV18 and TRBJ1-1; weak D call: TRBD1 (5 bases). CDR1 and CDR2 from the germline V gene are KGHSH and LQKENI. Trimming cost V 1 base and J 5 bases, with 14 bases left between them. The CDR3 is 15 residues long. CDR3 amino acids: CASSPRAGFETEAFF. CDR3 DNA sequence: TGTGCCAGCTCACCACGGGCAGGGTTTGAAACTGAAGCTTTCTTT.

The CDR3, as DNA: TGTGCCAGCAGGTCGAGGACTAGCGGGTACACAGATACGCAGTATTTT. Residues: CASRSRTSGYTDTQYF. The J gene is TRBJ2-3, the V gene TRBV7-2, with 11 bases matching TRBD2. Germline trimming cut 6 bases from V and 2 bases from J; bases unmatched to any gene: 7. The CDR3 extends over 16 amino acids. Germline V lookup: CDR1 SGHTA, CDR2 FQGNSA.

In this sample, this clone turned up a few times. The genes are TRBV7-8 and TRBJ2-7, with 8 bases that match TRBD1. Germline V gene sequence: CDR1 SGHVS, CDR2 FQNEAQ. This CDR3 spans 14 amino acids. The J segment lost 3 bases and the V segment lost 5 bases, leaving 6 bases of the junction unmatched. The CDR3 DNA reads as TGTGCCAGCAGCACGGGACAGGTATTCTACGAGCAGTACTTC. Its translation is CASSTGQVFYEQYF.

J is TRBJ2-7 and V is TRBV5-6; TRBD1 is a possible D gene (6 bases). The germline CDR1 and CDR2 sequences are SGHDT and YYEEEE. V lost 4 bases to trimming and J lost 2 bases, with 10 bases between them. The CDR3 is made up of 13 amino acids. The CDR3: CASSQTGTYEQYF. For the CDR3, the DNA is TGTGCCAGCAGCCAAACAGGGACCTACGAGCAGTACTTC.

CDR3 DNA: TGTGCCAGCAGCTTGGGCCCCAGAGGGGAAGAGACCCAGTACTTC. Protein: CASSLGPRGEETQYF. V usage is TRBV5-4 and J usage is TRBJ2-5; D might be TRBD1 or TRBD2, each matching 5 bases. CDR3 length: 15 residues. Germline V gene data show CDR1 as SGHNT and CDR2 as YYREEE (reference sequence). Trimming removed 0 bases from V and 3 bases from J, with 12 bases in between. Variable domain in full (rest from reference TRBV5-4 and TRBJ2-5): ETGVTQSPTHLIKTRGQQVTLRCSSQSGHNTVSWYQQALGQGPQFIFQYYREEENGRGNFPPRFSGLQFPNYSSELNVNALELDDSALYLCASSLGPRGEETQYFGPGTRLLVL.

The genes are TRBV4-3 and TRBJ2-7, with 11 positions matching TRBD1. J was trimmed by 3 bases and V by 3 bases; bases with no gene match: 4. CDR1 and CDR2 from the germline V gene are LGHNA and YSLEER. The CDR3 runs to 15 residues. The CDR3 coding sequence is TGCGCCAGCAGCCATTCTGGGACAGGGGGCTACGAGCAGTACTTC. Amino acids: CASSHSGTGGYEQYF.

The table lists this clone with a count of one. CDR3 coding DNA: TGTGCCACTGGAGCGGTTGGGGTCAATGAGCAGTTCTTC. Encoded protein: CATGAVGVNEQFF. This sequence joins TRBV6-1 and TRBJ2-1, with D possibly TRBD2 on 5 matching bases. Between the trimmed V and J ends, which lost 10 bases and 6 bases, there was a span of 16 bases. This CDR3 is 13 amino acids long. Germline CDR1 reads MNHNS; CDR2 reads SASEGT.

The chain joins TRBV5-6 to TRBJ2-3; TRBD2 matches 10 bases. Germline trimming cut 4 bases from V and 6 bases from J; bases unmatched to any gene: 5. Germline V gene sequence: CDR1 SGHDT, CDR2 YYEEEE. This CDR3 comprises 14 residues. Written as DNA, the CDR3 is TGTGCCAGCAGCGATAGCGGGAGGTTGGATACGCAGTATTTT. Protein product: CASSDSGRLDTQYF.

The chain uses TRBV30 and TRBJ1-2, with a possible D match to TRBD1 (5 bases). CDR1 and CDR2 (germline): GTSNPN, SVGIG (reference sequence). V shed 6 bases and J shed 7 bases, with 27 bases lying between them. The CDR3 has 16 residues. The CDR3: CACSQGVSQTIFGYTF. CDR3 DNA: TGTGCCTGTAGCCAAGGGGTCAGTCAAACAATATTTGGCTACACCTTC.

This clone was counted only a few times. V is TRBV11-2 and J is TRBJ2-7; TRBD2 agrees at 11 bases. CDR1 is SGHAT, CDR2 FQNNGV, per germline. V was pared by 0 bases and J by 6 bases, with 7 bases of the junction left unmatched. This CDR3 has 16 residues. In DNA form, the CDR3 reads TGTGCCAGCAGCTTAGAGGGTAGGCTAGCGGGGGGCGAGCAGTACTTC. Its protein product is CASSLEGRLAGGEQYF.

The chain uses TRBV9 and TRBJ2-7; D uncertain. The CDR3 sequence is 15 residues long. V was shortened by 0 bases and J by 2 bases, with 12 bases between the two germline ends. Looked up from germline, CDR1 is SGDLS and CDR2 is YYNGEE. Here the CDR3 DNA reads TGTGCCAGCAGCGTAGAGGCAGCTCCAACCTACGAGCAGTACTTC. It encodes CASSVEAAPTYEQYF.

This clone came up once. This sequence joins TRBV11-2 and TRBJ2-7; possible D gene TRBD1, 5 bases. The CDR3 consists of 14 residues. The germline V gene encodes CDR1 SGHAT and CDR2 FQNNGV. The V end was cut by 5 bases, the J end by 6 bases, with 17 bases between. The DNA for the CDR3 is TGTGCCAGCAGCGCCTACAGTGGGGCTGGCGAGCAGTACTTC. It codes for CASSAYSGAGEQYF.

The V gene is TRBV28, the J gene TRBJ2-7; D perhaps matches TRBD1 (6 bases). Trimming took 1 base from V and 3 from J, leaving 13 bases between them. Per germline, CDR1 MDHEN and CDR2 SYDVKM. CDR3 length: 15 amino acids. The CDR3 region has the DNA TGTGCCAGCAGTTTATTGGCAGGGGCTAACTACGAGCAGTACTTC. It is translated as CASSLLAGANYEQYF.

V gene TRBV6-9 combines with J gene TRBJ1-5; D uncertain. The V end was cut by 6 bases, the J end by 3 bases, with 15 bases between. This CDR3 has 15 residues. Germline V gene lookup returns CDR1 MNHGY and CDR2 SVAAGI. In nucleotides, the CDR3 is TGTGCCAGCAGACCCATGGGAATCCTCAATCAGCCCCAGCATTTT. It yields the protein CASRPMGILNQPQHF.

This rearrangement joins TRBV5-1 to TRBJ2-1; the match to TRBD2 covers 12 bases. Losses at the gene ends were 5 bases for V and 7 bases for J; bases not matched to a gene: 10. Germline V gives CDR1 SGHRS, CDR2 YFSETQ. The CDR3 covers 16 residues. The DNA of the CDR3 is TGCGCCAGCAGTCGCCAACTAGCGGGAGGAGCTAATGAGCAGTTCTTC. It yields the protein CASSRQLAGGANEQFF.

The J gene is TRBJ2-5, the V gene TRBV29-1; 7 bases line up with TRBD1. The V gene end was trimmed by 6 bases and the J gene end by 5 bases; junction bases not matched to a gene: 6. Germline CDR1 reads SQVTM; CDR2 reads ANQGSEA. This CDR3 has 12 amino acids. The CDR3 coding sequence is TGCAGCGTATACAGGGGTCTGGAGACCCAGTACTTC. Translating it yields CSVYRGLETQYF.

This clone was counted once. As DNA, the CDR3 is TGTGCCAGCACCCTATGGAAGGGGGCGAATTGGGGTACGCAGTATTTT. Its protein product is CASTLWKGANWGTQYF. V is TRBV11-2 and J is TRBJ2-3; 7 bases fit TRBD1. CDR1 is SGHAT and CDR2 is FQNNGV in the germline V gene. The trim removed 7 bases at V and 8 bases at J, leaving 18 bases unmatched. CDR3 length: 16 residues.

V gene TRBV6-6 combines with J gene TRBJ1-3; D unresolved. CDR1 and CDR2 from the germline V gene are MNHNY and SVGAGI (reference sequence). The CDR3 contains 15 residues. V was clipped by 6 bases and J by 0 bases, with 12 bases between them. CDR3 bases: TGTGCCAGCAGGGACCGGGCCAACTCTGGAAACACCATATATTTT. It codes for CASRDRANSGNTIYF.

The J gene is TRBJ2-5, the V gene TRBV11-1; possible D gene TRBD1, 5 bases. The V gene's germline CDR1 is SGHAT and CDR2 FQDESV (reference sequence). The CDR3 is made up of 14 amino acids. V was pared by 2 bases and J by 5 bases, with 12 bases between. The DNA of the CDR3 is TGTGCCAGCAGCTTATCGATAGGGGTGGAGACCCAGTACTTC. Protein product: CASSLSIGVETQYF.

This clone was seen only a few times. The sample carries other DNA sequences with the same CDR3. The V and J genes are TRBV14 and TRBJ2-7, with D unclear. The CDR3 is 14 amino acids. Deletions cut 1 base from V and 3 bases from J, with 10 bases between. Germline assignment: CDR1 SGHDN and CDR2 FVKESK. For the CDR3, the DNA is TGTGCCAGCAGCCAAGGGTTAAGGAACTACGAGCAGTACTTC. Translating it yields CASSQGLRNYEQYF.

The chain carries TRBV7-9 and TRBJ1-2; TRBD1 agrees at 9 bases. Trimming took 4 bases from V and 3 from J; bases not matched to a gene: 6. Germline loops: CDR1 SEHNR, CDR2 FQNEAQ (reference sequence). The CDR3 totals 15 residues. CDR3 bases: TGTGCCAGCAGCTCCCGACAGGGGGGCCACTATGGCTACACCTTC. It translates to CASSSRQGGHYGYTF.